This paragraph covers one T cell receptor beta chain sequence. TCRdb keeps only in-frame clones here, not all; method: immunoSEQ multiplex PCR. The sample contains 75,000 to 95,000 clones, 85% of which appear only once. Germline-derived CDR1 and CDR2 are SGHNT and YYREEE (reference sequence). This CDR3 is 12 amino acids long. The germline V and J ends were trimmed by 4 bases and 0 bases, with 4 bases remaining between them. This sample was included in a study of OX40 agonist ivuxolimab in advanced cancers. This chain joins TRBV5-4 and TRBJ1-2; no clear D gene. Sequences were derived from CD4+ or CD8+ T cells sorted from blood, sampled in a trial of the OX40 agonist ivuxolimab. This clonotype was sampled from an adult with an advanced solid tumor such as melanoma, head and neck, liver or kidney cancer. CDR3 sequence (DNA): TGTGCCAGCAGCAAAGCTAACTATGGCTACACCTTC. It codes for CASSKANYGYTF. Variable domain in full (rest from reference TRBV5-4 and TRBJ1-2): ETGVTQSPTHLIKTRGQQVTLRCSSQSGHNTVSWYQQALGQGPQFIFQYYREEENGRGNFPPRFSGLQFPNYSSELNVNALELDDSALYLCASSKANYGYTFGSGTRLTVV.